These 23 T cell receptor beta chains originate from one sample sequenced in a study of T-cell memory formation after mild COVID-19. From the 5' RACE reads, TCRdb called clonotypes with MiXCR, one entry per CDR3 protein. The table records 120,000 to 150,000 distinct CDR3 sequences, about 19% of them present only once. Source material: PBMCs or a T cell subset sorted from them (not recorded which). All receptors come from an adult woman who had mild COVID-19 (a few samples of this study predate the infection). Cell type and time point are not known.

This clonotype was seen a handful of times. This chain uses TRBV11-3 with TRBJ1-1, with D hard to call. The germline CDR1 and CDR2 sequences are SGHNT and YENEEA. V lost 1 base to trimming and J lost 0 bases, with 3 bases between them. This CDR3 is built from 13 residues. The CDR3 DNA follows: TGTGCCAGCAGCTTAGTTATGAACACTGAAGCTTTCTTT. Encoded protein: CASSLVMNTEAFF.

The chain joins TRBV7-6 to TRBJ1-6, with D perhaps TRBD1 (6 bases). Trimming removed 4 bases at V and 9 bases at J, with 16 bases between. The CDR3 runs 15 residues. The V gene's germline CDR1 is SGHVS and CDR2 FNYEAQ. CDR3 in amino acids: CASSSQQGGGSPLHF. In nucleotides, the CDR3 is TGTGCCAGCAGCTCTCAACAGGGAGGTGGTTCACCCCTCCACTTT.

This clonotype showed up just a few times. This chain links TRBV5-5 with TRBJ2-2; no clear D. The ends were cut back, 0 bases at V and 0 bases at J, with 9 bases in the middle. Germline V lookup: CDR1 SGHKS, CDR2 YYEKEE (reference sequence). CDR3 size: 16 residues. This CDR3 is CASSLVDTANTGELFF. CDR3 DNA: TGTGCCAGCAGCTTGGTCGACACGGCGAACACCGGGGAGCTGTTTTTT.

This clonotype was seen repeatedly, ten times or more. V gene TRBV7-9 combines with J gene TRBJ1-1; tentative D call: TRBD1 (6 bases). Looked up from germline, CDR1 is SEHNR and CDR2 is FQNEAQ (reference sequence). The germline V and J ends were trimmed by 5 bases and 8 bases, with 18 bases remaining between them. The CDR3 loop spans 14 amino acids. Here the CDR3 reads CASSPRTGGREAFF. The CDR3 region has the DNA TGTGCCAGCAGCCCAAGAACGGGGGGCAGAGAAGCTTTCTTT.

The chain uses TRBV6-5 and TRBJ2-7; TRBD2 matches 9 bases. Germline lookup yields CDR1 MNHEY and CDR2 SVGAGI. The CDR3 length is 15 residues. V lost 4 bases, J lost 2 bases, and 6 bases stayed unmatched. CDR3 in DNA: TGTGCCAGCAGTTTGGGAATAGCGGGAGCCTACGAGCAGTACTTC. Its protein is CASSLGIAGAYEQYF.

The V and J genes are TRBV10-3 and TRBJ2-7; D is unclear. This CDR3 spans 13 amino acids. V was clipped by 3 bases and J by 4 bases, with 10 bases between them. The germline gives CDR1 ENHRY, CDR2 SYGVKD. CDR3 sequence: CAISDPPAYEQYF. The CDR3 DNA follows: TGTGCCATCAGTGACCCCCCCGCGTACGAGCAGTACTTC.

This chain joins TRBV6-5 and TRBJ1-1; D is perhaps TRBD1 (5 bases). The CDR3 sequence is 14 residues long. V lost 2 bases to trimming and J lost 5 bases, with 12 bases between them. Germline loops: CDR1 MNHEY, CDR2 SVGAGI. The CDR3, as DNA: TGTGCCAGCAGTTACCAAGGGGAAAGAACTGAAGCTTTCTTT. Translation gives CASSYQGERTEAFF.

There are a few counts of this clonotype. The gene calls are TRBV29-1 and TRBJ2-3; 7 nucleotides agree with TRBD2. The CDR3 spans 12 residues. Looked up from germline, CDR1 is SQVTM and CDR2 is ANQGSEA. J gave up 1 base and V 5 bases, and 0 bases lay outside the gene matches. The CDR3 region is CSVLAGTDTQYF. CDR3 nucleotide sequence: TGCAGCGTTCTAGCGGGCACAGATACGCAGTATTTT.

This chain uses TRBV12-3 or TRBV12-4 with TRBJ2-5, with D possibly being TRBD2 (5 bases). Trimming pared 3 bases from V and 2 bases from J, leaving 7 bases between. The length of the CDR3 is 13 residues. Here the CDR3 reads CASSFREQETQYF. The CDR3 DNA sequence: TGTGCCAGCAGTTTTCGGGAACAAGAGACCCAGTACTTC.

The chain carries TRBV20-1 and TRBJ2-3; D ambiguous. Trimming removed 2 bases from V and 4 bases from J, with 16 bases in between. Germline V gives CDR1 DFQATT, CDR2 SNEGSKA (reference sequence). CDR3 size: 15 residues. CDR3 DNA sequence: TGCAGTGCTAGAACTCTCCAACGAGAAGCAGATACGCAGTATTTT. Translation gives CSARTLQREADTQYF.

This clonotype was counted only a few times. This chain connects TRBV5-6 to TRBJ2-7; 7 nucleotides align to TRBD1. The length of the CDR3 is 16 residues. Trimming at V came to 3 bases and at J to 6 bases, leaving 15 bases not matched to a gene. Germline CDR1 reads SGHDT; CDR2 reads YYEEEE. In DNA, the CDR3 is TGTGCCAGCAGCTCCCTAGGACAGGCGATTCCTGTCGAGCAGTACTTC. Its protein product is CASSSLGQAIPVEQYF.

This clonotype was observed a handful of times. This sequence joins TRBV12-3 or TRBV12-4 and TRBJ2-7; 10 bases fit TRBD1. Trimming took 2 bases from V and 6 from J; bases not matched to a gene: 13. The CDR3 sequence is 17 residues long. CDR3 nucleotide sequence: TGTGCCAGCAGTTTACCAACCGGGACAGGGGTCCCTGGCGAGCAGTACTTC. Its protein is CASSLPTGTGVPGEQYF.

This chain uses TRBV25-1 with TRBJ2-3; TRBD2 aligns across 7 bases. Germline trimming cut 1 base from V and 4 bases from J; bases unmatched to any gene: 8. Germline CDR1 is MGHDK and CDR2 is SYGVNS. This CDR3 region has 16 residues. The CDR3 sequence: CASSESLGGSSDTQYF. The CDR3 region has the DNA TGTGCCAGCAGTGAATCTTTGGGGGGGTCATCAGATACGCAGTATTTT. The whole variable domain, filled in from reference TRBV25-1 and TRBJ2-3, reads EADIYQTPRYLVIGTGKKITLECSQTMGHDKMYWYQQDPGMELHLIHYSYGVNSTEKGDLSSESTVSRIRTEHFPLTLESARPSHTSQYLCASSESLGGSSDTQYFGPGTRLTVL.

This clonotype was detected a few times. This chain links TRBV4-2 with TRBJ2-5, with 11 bases identical to TRBD2. The CDR3 runs to 16 residues. Germline CDR1 reads LGHNA; CDR2 reads YNFKEQ. Trimming removed 4 bases from V and 5 bases from J; junction bases left unmatched: 9. The CDR3 sequence is CASSRASGGTAETQYF. The CDR3 DNA is TGTGCCAGCAGCCGAGCTAGCGGGGGGACAGCGGAGACCCAGTACTTC.

The count of this clonotype is one. The rearrangement joins TRBV23-1 to TRBJ2-3; possibly TRBD2 for D (5 bases). TRBV23-1 is annotated as an ORF whose role is uncertain. Trimming left V 3 bases short and J 5 bases short, with 15 bases between. The CDR3 spans 15 residues. The CDR3 region has the DNA TGCGCCAGCAGTCACGGGGATGGGTCAGAAGATACGCAGTATTTT. Translation gives CASSHGDGSEDTQYF.

The chain combines TRBV5-6 with TRBJ1-1; D remains unclear. CDR3 length: 15 amino acids. Germline V gene data show CDR1 as SGHDT and CDR2 as YYEEEE. Trimming stripped 4 bases from V and 1 base from J, with 14 bases between. DNA of the CDR3: TGTGCCAGCAGCCGATCTCAAGGCAGGAACACTGAAGCTTTCTTT. It codes for CASSRSQGRNTEAFF.

This clonotype was found a few times. The V and J genes are TRBV18 and TRBJ1-2; D not resolved. Looked up from germline, CDR1 is KGHSH and CDR2 is LQKENI. Trimming removed 3 bases from V and 3 bases from J, with 17 bases in between. The CDR3 length is 16 residues. The CDR3, as DNA: TGTGCCAGCTCACCCCCCCGAGGGAGTAAGGACTATGGCTACACCTTC. Translation gives CASSPPRGSKDYGYTF. The variable domain in full, with the rest retrieved from reference TRBV18 and TRBJ1-2, is NAGVMQNPRHLVRRRGQEARLRCSPMKGHSHVYWYRQLPEEGLKFMVYLQKENIIDESGMPKERFSAEFPKEGPSILRIQQVVRGDSAAYFCASSPPRGSKDYGYTFGSGTRLTVV.

The chain links TRBV6-2 or TRBV6-3 to TRBJ2-7, with a tentative D call TRBD2 (6 bases). Per the germline V gene, CDR1 is MNHEY and CDR2 is SVGEGT. The CDR3 is 13 residues long. Deletions cut 10 bases from V and 6 bases from J, with 19 bases between. This CDR3 reads CATTDSIGGEQYF. The DNA for the CDR3 is TGTGCCACCACCGACAGTATCGGGGGCGAGCAGTACTTC.

The chain joins TRBV9 to TRBJ2-2; tentatively, D is TRBD2 (5 bases). Germline CDR1 and CDR2: SGDLS and YYNGEE. The V end lost 4 bases, the J end lost 7 bases, and 11 bases lay between the germline ends. The CDR3 loop spans 13 amino acids. The CDR3 DNA sequence: TGTGCCAGCAGCTCAGGCAGCGGCGGGGAGCTGTTTTTT. This encodes CASSSGSGGELFF.

This clonotype was recorded a few times. J is TRBJ1-5 and V is TRBV20-1; weak D call: TRBD1 (6 bases). CDR1 and CDR2 from the germline V gene are DFQATT and SNEGSKA (reference sequence). V lost 6 bases and J 3 bases, leaving 15 bases between the germline ends. The length of the CDR3 is 14 residues. The CDR3 loop reads CSALGGELNQPQHF. CDR3 in DNA: TGCAGTGCCCTAGGGGGGGAGCTCAATCAGCCCCAGCATTTT.

The chain links TRBV6-1 to TRBJ1-6; D not certain. Germline loops: CDR1 MNHNS, CDR2 SASEGT. This CDR3 spans 18 amino acids. V lost 6 bases and J lost 0, with 18 bases in between. The CDR3 loop is CASREHLLQSSYNSPLHF. CDR3 in DNA: TGTGCCAGCAGGGAACACCTTCTACAGAGCTCCTATAATTCACCCCTCCACTTT.

V usage is TRBV30 and J usage is TRBJ2-2, with a possible D match to TRBD1 (7 bases). In germline, CDR1 is GTSNPN, CDR2 SVGIG (reference sequence). Trimming pared 6 bases from V and 5 bases from J, leaving 13 bases between. The CDR3 has 13 residues. CDR3 sequence: CACEPGGTGELFF. CDR3 DNA sequence: TGTGCCTGCGAACCAGGGGGGACCGGGGAGCTGTTTTTT.

The chain recombines TRBV29-1 with TRBJ2-7, with D perhaps TRBD1 or TRBD2 (5 bases each). This CDR3 is 13 amino acids long. Per germline, CDR1 SQVTM and CDR2 ANQGSEA. V was pared by 2 bases and J by 6 bases, with 14 bases between. CDR3 coding DNA: TGCAGCGTTGAAATGTCCCCAGGGACCGAGCAGTACTTC. As protein: CSVEMSPGTEQYF.